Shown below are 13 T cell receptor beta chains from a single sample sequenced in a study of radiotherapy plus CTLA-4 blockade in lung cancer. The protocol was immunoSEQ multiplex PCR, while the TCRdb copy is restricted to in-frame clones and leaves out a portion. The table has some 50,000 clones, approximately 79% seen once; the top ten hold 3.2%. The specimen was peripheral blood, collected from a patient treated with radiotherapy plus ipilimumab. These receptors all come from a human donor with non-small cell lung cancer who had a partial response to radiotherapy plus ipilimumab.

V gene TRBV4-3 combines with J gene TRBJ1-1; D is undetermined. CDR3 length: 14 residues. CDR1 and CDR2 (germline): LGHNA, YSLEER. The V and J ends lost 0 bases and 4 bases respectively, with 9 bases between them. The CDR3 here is CASSQDEGATEAFF. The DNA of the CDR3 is TGCGCCAGCAGCCAAGATGAGGGAGCCACTGAAGCTTTCTTT.

This chain's CDR3 is CASSELGQGNTEAFF. In DNA, the CDR3 is TGTGCCAGCAGTGAACTTGGACAGGGGAACACTGAAGCTTTCTTT. The chain employs TRBV6-1 and TRBJ1-1; 8 nucleotides line up with TRBD1. V lost 2 bases, J lost 1 base, and 3 bases stayed unmatched. CDR1 MNHNS and CDR2 SASEGT come from the germline V gene. The CDR3 runs 15 residues.

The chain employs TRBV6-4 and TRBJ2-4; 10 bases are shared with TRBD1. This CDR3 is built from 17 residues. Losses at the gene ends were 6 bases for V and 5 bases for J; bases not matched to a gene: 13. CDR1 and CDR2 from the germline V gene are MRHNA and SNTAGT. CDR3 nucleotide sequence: TGTGCCAGCAGCAATCCCGGGACAGGGGATGACGAAAACATTCAGTACTTC. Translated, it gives CASSNPGTGDDENIQYF.

Written as DNA, the CDR3 is TGCGCCAGCAGCCAAACCGGGACAGGGAGAGAAAAACTGTTTTTT. This gives the protein CASSQTGTGREKLFF. The chain combines TRBV4-3 with TRBJ1-4, with 9 bases matching TRBD1. Germline V gene sequence: CDR1 LGHNA, CDR2 YSLEER. After removal of 2 bases from V and 8 bases from J, the junction contained 6 bases not matched to a gene. CDR3 length equals 15 residues.

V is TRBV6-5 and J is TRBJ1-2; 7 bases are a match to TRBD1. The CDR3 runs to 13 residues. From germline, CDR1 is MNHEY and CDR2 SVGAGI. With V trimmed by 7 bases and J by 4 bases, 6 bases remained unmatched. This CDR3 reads CASTPDRIYGYTF. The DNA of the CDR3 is TGTGCCAGCACCCCGGACAGGATCTATGGCTACACCTTC.

DNA of the CDR3: TGCGCCAGCAGCTCCGGACTAGCGGGGGGCTATAGCACAGATACGCAGTATTTT. Translation: CASSSGLAGGYSTDTQYF. This chain connects TRBV5-1 to TRBJ2-3, with TRBD2 identical over 14 bases. This CDR3 contains 18 residues. Germline V gene sequence: CDR1 SGHRS, CDR2 YFSETQ. The V segment lost 3 bases and the J segment 0 bases; nucleotides outside the gene matches: 6.

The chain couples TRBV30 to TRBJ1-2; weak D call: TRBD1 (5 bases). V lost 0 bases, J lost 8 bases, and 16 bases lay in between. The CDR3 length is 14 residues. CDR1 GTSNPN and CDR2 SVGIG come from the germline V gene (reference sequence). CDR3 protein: CAWSVGGREVGYTF. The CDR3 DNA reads TGTGCCTGGAGTGTCGGCGGCAGGGAAGTGGGCTACACCTTC.

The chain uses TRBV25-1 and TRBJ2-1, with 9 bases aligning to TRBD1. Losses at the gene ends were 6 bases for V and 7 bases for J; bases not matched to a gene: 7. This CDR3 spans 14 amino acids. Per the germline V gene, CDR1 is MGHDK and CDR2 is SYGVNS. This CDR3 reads CASRGGTGWNEQFF. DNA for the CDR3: TGTGCCAGCAGAGGAGGGACAGGGTGGAATGAGCAGTTCTTC. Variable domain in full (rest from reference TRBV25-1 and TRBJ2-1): EADIYQTPRYLVIGTGKKITLECSQTMGHDKMYWYQQDPGMELHLIHYSYGVNSTEKGDLSSESTVSRIRTEHFPLTLESARPSHTSQYLCASRGGTGWNEQFFGPGTRLTVL.

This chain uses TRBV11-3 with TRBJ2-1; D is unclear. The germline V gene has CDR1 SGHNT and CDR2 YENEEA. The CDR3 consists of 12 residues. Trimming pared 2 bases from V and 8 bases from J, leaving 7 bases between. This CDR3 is CASSLQSHEQFF. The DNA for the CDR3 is TGTGCCAGCAGCTTACAGTCCCATGAGCAGTTCTTC.

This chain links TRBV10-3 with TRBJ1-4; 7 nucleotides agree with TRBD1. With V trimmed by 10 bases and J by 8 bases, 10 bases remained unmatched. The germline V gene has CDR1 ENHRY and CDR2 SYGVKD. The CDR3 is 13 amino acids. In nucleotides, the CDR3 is TGTGCCACCTGGGCCCAGGGGGAGGAAAAACTGTTTTTT. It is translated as CATWAQGEEKLFF.

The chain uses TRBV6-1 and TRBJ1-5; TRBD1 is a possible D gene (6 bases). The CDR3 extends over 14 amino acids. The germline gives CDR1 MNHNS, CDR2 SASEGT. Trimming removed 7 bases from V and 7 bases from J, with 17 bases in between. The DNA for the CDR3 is TGTGCCAGCATCTGGGGTAGGGGGTCGCAGCCCCAGCATTTT. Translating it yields CASIWGRGSQPQHF.

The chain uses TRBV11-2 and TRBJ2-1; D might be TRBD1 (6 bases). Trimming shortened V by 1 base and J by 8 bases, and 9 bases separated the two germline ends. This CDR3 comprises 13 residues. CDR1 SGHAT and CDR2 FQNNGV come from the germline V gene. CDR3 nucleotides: TGTGCCAGCAGCTTAGCCCAGGGGTATGAGCAGTTCTTC. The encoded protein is CASSLAQGYEQFF. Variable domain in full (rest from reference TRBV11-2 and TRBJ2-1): EAGVAQSPRYKIIEKRQSVAFWCNPISGHATLYWYQQILGQGPKLLIQFQNNGVVDDSQLPKDRFSAERLKGVDSTLKIQPAKLEDSAVYLCASSLAQGYEQFFGPGTRLTVL.

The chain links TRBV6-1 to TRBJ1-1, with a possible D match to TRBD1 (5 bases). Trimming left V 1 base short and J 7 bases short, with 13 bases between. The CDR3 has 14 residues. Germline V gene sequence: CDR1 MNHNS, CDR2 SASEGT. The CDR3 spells CASSEVGVGGEAFF. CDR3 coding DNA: TGTGCCAGCAGTGAAGTAGGGGTGGGGGGTGAAGCTTTCTTT.